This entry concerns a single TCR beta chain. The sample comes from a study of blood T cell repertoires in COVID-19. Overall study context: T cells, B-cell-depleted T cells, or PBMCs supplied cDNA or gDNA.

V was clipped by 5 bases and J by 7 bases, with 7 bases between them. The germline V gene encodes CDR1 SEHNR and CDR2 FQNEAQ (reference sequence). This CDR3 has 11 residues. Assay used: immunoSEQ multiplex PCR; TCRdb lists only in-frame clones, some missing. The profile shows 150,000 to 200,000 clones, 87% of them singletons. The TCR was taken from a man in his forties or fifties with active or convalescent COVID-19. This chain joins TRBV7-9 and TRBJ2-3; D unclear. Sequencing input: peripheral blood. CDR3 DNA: TGTGCCAGCAGCCTTAGAAATACGCAGTATTTT. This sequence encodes CASSLRNTQYF.